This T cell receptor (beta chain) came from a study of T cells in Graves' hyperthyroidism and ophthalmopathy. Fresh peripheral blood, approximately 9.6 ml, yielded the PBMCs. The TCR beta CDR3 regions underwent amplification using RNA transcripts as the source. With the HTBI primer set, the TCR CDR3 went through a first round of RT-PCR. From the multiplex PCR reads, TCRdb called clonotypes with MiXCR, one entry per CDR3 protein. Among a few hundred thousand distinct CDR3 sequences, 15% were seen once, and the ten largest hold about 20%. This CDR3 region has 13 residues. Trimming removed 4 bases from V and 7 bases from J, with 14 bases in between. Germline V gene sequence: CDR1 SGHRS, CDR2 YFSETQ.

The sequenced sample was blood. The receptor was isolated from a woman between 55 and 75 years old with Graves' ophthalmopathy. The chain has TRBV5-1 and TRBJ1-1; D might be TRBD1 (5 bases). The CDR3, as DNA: TGCGCCAGCAGCACCGGGACGGCTGTTGAAGCTTTCTTT. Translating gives CASSTGTAVEAFF. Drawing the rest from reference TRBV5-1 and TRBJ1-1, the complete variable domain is KAGVTQTPRYLIKTRGQQVTLSCSPISGHRSVSWYQQTPGQGLQFLFEYFSETQRNKGNFPGRFSGRQFSNSRSEMNVSTLELGDSALYLCASSTGTAVEAFFGQGTRLTVV.